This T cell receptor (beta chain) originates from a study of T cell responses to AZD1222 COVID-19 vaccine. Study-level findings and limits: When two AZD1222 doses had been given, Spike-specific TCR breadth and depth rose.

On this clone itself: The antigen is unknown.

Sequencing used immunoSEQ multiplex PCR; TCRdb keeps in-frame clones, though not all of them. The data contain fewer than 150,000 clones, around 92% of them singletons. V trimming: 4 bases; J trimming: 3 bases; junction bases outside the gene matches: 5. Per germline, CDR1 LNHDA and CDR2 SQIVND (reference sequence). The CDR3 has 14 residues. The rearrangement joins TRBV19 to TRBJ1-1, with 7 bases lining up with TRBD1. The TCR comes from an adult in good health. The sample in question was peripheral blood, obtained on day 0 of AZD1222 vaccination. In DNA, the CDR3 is TGTGCCAGTAGTAACGGGGGACAGTACACTGAAGCTTTCTTT. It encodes CASSNGGQYTEAFF.